This T cell receptor beta chain stems from a study of T cells in tuberculosis. At the level of the study: PBMC were archived before or within 7 days of starting treatment. Study findings and constraints: Smaller alpha distances in active tuberculosis partly reflected shorter CDR3-alpha lengths.

Time point in this sample: new active TB diagnosis, blood taken before or within 7 days of starting treatment. Each patient had positive sputum smear microscopy and/or positive culture. Unsorted cryopreserved PBMC were sequenced, averaging around 100,000 T cells per clinical donor. Sequencing was performed with immunoSEQ multiplex PCR; in TCRdb, only in-frame clones are kept and a portion is missing. The sample records approximately 35,000 clones, just over 90% being singletons. Germline V gene data show CDR1 as SGHRS and CDR2 as YFSETQ. CDR3 size: 15 residues. Between the trimmed V and J ends, which lost 2 bases and 5 bases, there was a span of 16 bases. This clone was recorded a few times. Antigen unknown.

The chain recombines TRBV5-1 with TRBJ1-1; perhaps TRBD1 as D (5 bases). Sequencing was performed on PBMCs, taken at tuberculosis diagnosis. The sequence came from an adult with tuberculosis. Some clones in this sample may be carry-over from other donors' samples. CDR3 residues: CASSFVRLGGTEAFF. In DNA, the CDR3 is TGCGCCAGCAGCTTCGTACGCCTCGGGGGGACTGAAGCTTTCTTT.